The 8 T cell receptor beta chains reported below all come from one sample, sequenced in a study of shared clonotypes between healthy human individuals. Clones were sequenced by immunoSEQ multiplex PCR, and TCRdb holds only the in-frame ones, with some missing. The sample has around 370,000 clones, approximately 97% seen once. The source material was memory CD8+ T cells sorted from blood. Subset described: CD45RO+ cells pooled with CCR7-negative TemRA cells. All receptors derive from a man younger than 45 in good health.

The V and J genes are TRBV10-3 and TRBJ1-5, with TRBD1 matching 7 bases. The germline V gene has CDR1 ENHRY and CDR2 SYGVKD. Trimming cost V 0 bases and J 6 bases; bases outside gene matches: 5. The CDR3 covers 15 residues. The CDR3 loop reads CAISESRGHGQPQHF. The CDR3, as DNA: TGTGCCATCAGTGAGTCAAGGGGGCATGGTCAGCCCCAGCATTTT.

Concerning this clone: This same CDR3 is encoded by further DNA sequences in the sample. This chain links TRBV5-1 with TRBJ2-1; the match to TRBD2 covers 7 bases. CDR3 length: 14 amino acids. CDR1 is SGHRS, CDR2 YFSETQ, per germline. The V gene end was trimmed by 0 bases and the J gene end by 4 bases; junction bases not matched to a gene: 1. The CDR3 nucleotides are TGCGCCAGCAGCTTGGGACTAGCTTACAATGAGCAGTTCTTC. It yields the protein CASSLGLAYNEQFF.

The V call is TRBV28, the J call TRBJ1-1; tentatively, D is TRBD1 (6 bases). CDR3 length equals 16 residues. With 6 bases removed from V and 2 bases from J, the gap between germline ends came to 19 bases. CDR1 is MDHEN, CDR2 SYDVKM, per germline. This CDR3 is CASSSNRAGVNTEAFF. The CDR3 region has the DNA TGTGCCAGCAGCTCTAACAGGGCGGGGGTTAACACTGAAGCTTTCTTT.

The chain joins TRBV4-2 to TRBJ2-2; possibly TRBD1 for D (5 bases). Trimming took off 0 bases at V and 6 bases at J, with 14 bases between the two ends. Looked up from germline, CDR1 is LGHNA and CDR2 is YNFKEQ. The CDR3 runs to 16 residues. CDR3 protein: CASSQDRSQGPGELFF. The CDR3 DNA follows: TGTGCCAGCAGCCAAGATCGGAGTCAGGGTCCCGGGGAGCTGTTTTTT.

This chain links TRBV5-6 with TRBJ2-7, with TRBD1 identical over 7 bases. Germline V gene data show CDR1 as SGHDT and CDR2 as YYEEEE. Unmatched junction bases numbered 4, after V lost 0 bases and J lost 1 base. CDR3 length: 15 residues. The CDR3 sequence: CASSLAPGGSYEQYF. The DNA for the CDR3 is TGTGCCAGCAGCTTGGCTCCAGGGGGTTCCTACGAGCAGTACTTC.

For this clone: Other DNA sequences within the sample encode an identical CDR3. The chain combines TRBV15 with TRBJ2-7; D is unclear. The CDR3 loop spans 13 amino acids. Per germline, CDR1 LNHNV and CDR2 YYDKDF (reference sequence). Trimming took off 0 bases at V and 4 bases at J, with 7 bases between the two ends. The CDR3 DNA sequence: TGTGCCACCAGCAGAGACAGGCTGTACGAGCAGTACTTC. As protein: CATSRDRLYEQYF.

The J gene is TRBJ1-4, the V gene TRBV9; D is unresolved. Germline V gene sequence: CDR1 SGDLS, CDR2 YYNGEE. Deletions cut 4 bases from V and 0 bases from J, with 13 bases between. The CDR3 length is 16 residues. CDR3 region: CASSREGVATNEKLFF. DNA of the CDR3: TGTGCCAGCAGCCGTGAGGGAGTTGCAACTAATGAAAAACTGTTTTTT. Variable domain in full (rest from reference TRBV9 and TRBJ1-4): DSGVTQTPKHLITATGQRVTLRCSPRSGDLSVYWYQQSLDQGLQFLIQYYNGEERAKGNILERFSAQQFPDLHSELNLSSLELGDSALYFCASSREGVATNEKLFFGSGTQLSVL.

The V gene is TRBV14, the J gene TRBJ2-7; D gene uncertain. Trimming shortened V by 1 base and J by 0 bases, and 4 bases separated the two germline ends. The length of the CDR3 is 13 residues. The germline V gene encodes CDR1 SGHDN and CDR2 FVKESK. This CDR3 is CASSQGGSYEQYF. The CDR3, as DNA: TGTGCCAGCAGCCAAGGAGGCTCCTACGAGCAGTACTTC.